This TCR beta chain was identified during a study of blood T cell repertoires in COVID-19. Across the study: The samples span acute and convalescent COVID-19 from the United States, Italy and Spain. The cDNA or gDNA used as material had been derived from T cells, B-cell-depleted T cells, or PBMCs.

Authors' methods: From reference gene primer amplification, estimates of nucleated cell counts were derived. Libraries were prepared by immunoSEQ multiplex PCR; TCRdb keeps only in-frame clonotypes and omits some of them. V and J calls plus clone size are reproduced from that table; the DNA served to infer D and trimming. Among a few hundred thousand clones, 89% were seen once, and the ten largest hold 4% to 5%. Germline V gives CDR1 ENHRY, CDR2 SYGVKD. The CDR3 runs to 14 residues. Trimming stripped 3 bases from V and 2 bases from J, with 11 bases between. Source material: peripheral blood. The V and J genes are TRBV10-3 and TRBJ2-7; perhaps TRBD1 as D (6 bases). The origin of this receptor is a woman in her thirties or forties who had recovered from COVID-19. The DNA of the CDR3 is TGTGCCATCAGTGACTCACAGGGACCCTACGAGCAGTACTTC. Translated, it gives CAISDSQGPYEQYF.